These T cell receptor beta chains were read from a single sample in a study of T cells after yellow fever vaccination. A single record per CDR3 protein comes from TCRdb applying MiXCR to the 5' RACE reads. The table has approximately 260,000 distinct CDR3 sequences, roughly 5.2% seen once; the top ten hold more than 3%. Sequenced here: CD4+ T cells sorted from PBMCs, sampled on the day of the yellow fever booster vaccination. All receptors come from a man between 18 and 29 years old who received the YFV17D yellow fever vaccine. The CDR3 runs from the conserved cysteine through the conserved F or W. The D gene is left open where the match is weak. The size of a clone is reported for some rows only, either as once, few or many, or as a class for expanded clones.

TGCGCCAGCAGTCAATCCTTTTTCCCCCATGCAGTGAGGAACACCGGGGAGCTGTTTTTT | CASSQSFFPHAVRNTGELFF | NA | TRBJ2-2 | TRBV23-1 | NA
TGTGCCTGGTCCGGAGCCTACGAGCAGTACTTC | CAWSGAYEQYF | NA | TRBJ2-7 | TRBV30 | NA
TGCAGCGTTGAGGGAGGGGGAACAGATACGCAGTATTTT | CSVEGGGTDTQYF | NA | TRBJ2-3 | TRBV29-1 | NA
TGTGCCAGCTCAATGGGACAGTACTCCTACGAGCAGTACTTC | CASSMGQYSYEQYF | few | TRBJ2-7 | TRBV18 | TRBD1
TGTGCCAGCAGGATCGGACTCGGTCGCAATCAGCCCCAGCATTTT | CASRIGLGRNQPQHF | many | TRBJ1-5 | TRBV6-2/TRBV6-3 | NA
TGTGCCAGCAGCCAAAAAGGAGCCTACGAGCAGTACTTC | CASSQKGAYEQYF | few | TRBJ2-7 | TRBV3-1 | NA
TGCAGCGTCGACGGGAACACTGAAGCTTTCTTT | CSVDGNTEAFF | many | TRBJ1-1 | TRBV29-1 | NA
TGTGCCAGCAGCTTAACCCTAGGGGGCTCATATGAGACCCAGTACTTC | CASSLTLGGSYETQYF | many | TRBJ2-5 | TRBV7-2 | TRBD1
TGTGCCACCCGGACAGGAAATGAAAAACTGTTTTTT | CATRTGNEKLFF | few | TRBJ1-4 | TRBV6-1 | TRBD1
TGCGCCAGCAGCCAGAGAGGGACTGAAGAGACCCAGTACTTC | CASSQRGTEETQYF | few | TRBJ2-5 | TRBV4-3 | NA
TGTGCCAGCAGTCGGGACAGGGGAGGCGCGGGAGGGAAGCAGTTCTTC | CASSRDRGGAGGKQFF | few | TRBJ2-1 | TRBV2 | NA
TGTGCCAGCAGCTTAACGGCCCCAGATACGCAGTATTTT | CASSLTAPDTQYF | many | TRBJ2-3 | TRBV7-9 | NA
TGCGCCAGCAGCTTGGACCGTACCAGGCGGCAGTACTTC | CASSLDRTRRQYF | few | TRBJ2-7 | TRBV5-1 | NA
TGTGCCAGCAGGGGCGAAGGGGACTGGGGCTACACCTTC | CASRGEGDWGYTF | few | TRBJ1-2 | TRBV12-3/TRBV12-4 | NA
TGTGCCAGCAGTGAAGGGACAGGGGCGGGTCAGCCCCAGCATTTT | CASSEGTGAGQPQHF | few | TRBJ1-5 | TRBV6-1 | TRBD1
TGTGCCAGCTCACCACCGGACTTACCTCGAGCCCAGCATTTT | CASSPPDLPRAQHF | few | TRBJ1-5 | TRBV18 | NA
TGTGCCAGCGCCCGGGGACAGGGACCCACTGAAGCTTTCTTT | CASARGQGPTEAFF | NA | TRBJ1-1 | TRBV12-3/TRBV12-4 | TRBD1
TGTGCCAGCAGTTTAAGGGGAGCGGGGATCCAAGAGACCCAGTACTTC | CASSLRGAGIQETQYF | few | TRBJ2-5 | TRBV12-3/TRBV12-4 | TRBD2
TGTGCCAGCAGGGACCCTCGAGCGGGGGGCAGGAATGAGCAGTTCTTC | CASRDPRAGGRNEQFF | many | TRBJ2-1 | TRBV12-3/TRBV12-4 | TRBD2
TGTGCCAGCGGAAATAGCGGGGGGACGAACACCGGGGAGCTGTTTTTT | CASGNSGGTNTGELFF | many | TRBJ2-2 | TRBV6-2/TRBV6-3 | TRBD2
TGTGCCAGCAGGGTGACAGAGAACACTGAAGCTTTCTTT | CASRVTENTEAFF | NA | TRBJ1-1 | TRBV28 | NA
TGCGCCAGCAGCTTGGGAGTGGGGAATGAGCAGTTCTTC | CASSLGVGNEQFF | NA | TRBJ2-1 | TRBV5-1 | NA
TGTGCCAGCAGTTACATCCCCTTTCGACAGGGGCACAAGGAGACCCAGTACTTC | CASSYIPFRQGHKETQYF | NA | TRBJ2-5 | TRBV6-6 | TRBD1
TGTGCCACCAGCAGAGACCCTAGCGGGGGGGGCACAGATACGCAGTATTTT | CATSRDPSGGGTDTQYF | few | TRBJ2-3 | TRBV15 | TRBD2
TGTGCCACCAGCGCAGGGTTCCCAGATACGCAGTATTTT | CATSAGFPDTQYF | NA | TRBJ2-3 | TRBV15 | NA
TGCGCCAGCAGCCTGGGGGGAAAAGAGCCCCAGCATTTT | CASSLGGKEPQHF | few | TRBJ1-5 | TRBV4-1 | NA
TGCGCCAGCAGCCAAGATTACCTTAGAGACGCTTTCTTT | CASSQDYLRDAFF | NA | TRBJ1-1 | TRBV4-1 | NA
TGTGCCAGCACTGTAGGAGGGGGTGAGCAGTTCTTC | CASTVGGGEQFF | many | TRBJ2-1 | TRBV6-6 | NA
TGTGCCAGCAGCTCGGCGGCGGGGATGAGCACAGATACGCAGTATTTT | CASSSAAGMSTDTQYF | many | TRBJ2-3 | TRBV7-2 | NA
TGCGCCAGCAGCTTATTTGAAAAAGATACGCAGTATTTT | CASSLFEKDTQYF | NA | TRBJ2-3 | TRBV5-1 | NA
TGTGCCAGCAGTCTCACAGGGGGCAAGATCATTGAAGCTTTCTTT | CASSLTGGKIIEAFF | NA | TRBJ1-1 | TRBV12-3/TRBV12-4 | TRBD1
TGTGCCAGTAGTATCCCCTCCGCAGGGGATACTCAGCCCCAGCATTTT | CASSIPSAGDTQPQHF | NA | TRBJ1-5 | TRBV19 | NA
TGTGCCAGCAGCTTAGTTGGGGGAGCGAATGGCTACACCTTC | CASSLVGGANGYTF | few | TRBJ1-2 | TRBV7-2 | NA
TGCAGCGTGGCGCCAAGGGGACAGGTCGCCGTCTACACCTTC | CSVAPRGQVAVYTF | few | TRBJ1-2 | TRBV29-1 | TRBD1
TGTGCCAGCAGCCCCAGGGGGGTCTCCTACAATGAGCAGTTCTTC | CASSPRGVSYNEQFF | many | TRBJ2-1 | TRBV3-2 | NA
TGTGCCAGCAGCCTAGGGAGTTTACATCAGCCCCAGCATTTT | CASSLGSLHQPQHF | many | TRBJ1-5 | TRBV7-2 | NA
TGCAGCGTGGGAGCCTACAATGAGCAGTTCTTC | CSVGAYNEQFF | many | TRBJ2-1 | TRBV29-1 | NA
TGTGCCAGCACCCCCTCTAGGAACCAAGAGACCCAGTACTTC | CASTPSRNQETQYF | NA | TRBJ2-5 | TRBV7-2 | NA
TGTGCCAGCAGCTTCTTGGGAGATAGCAATCAGCCCCAGCATTTT | CASSFLGDSNQPQHF | few | TRBJ1-5 | TRBV7-2 | NA
TGCAGCGTTGAAAGCAGGAATAATTCACCCCTCCACTTT | CSVESRNNSPLHF | NA | TRBJ1-6 | TRBV29-1 | NA
TGTGCCAGCCGGGGACAGGGTGGGAGAACACCCCTCCACTTT | CASRGQGGRTPLHF | many | TRBJ1-6 | TRBV2 | TRBD1
TGTGCCTGGAGTAGGACAGGGGTTAATGAAAAACTGTTTTTT | CAWSRTGVNEKLFF | NA | TRBJ1-4 | TRBV30 | TRBD1
TGCAGTGCCCAGGGATCAGATACGCAGTATTTT | CSAQGSDTQYF | many | TRBJ2-3 | TRBV20-1 | NA
TGCGCCAGCAGCTTCCAGAGAGGGGGCCAAGAGACCCAGTACTTC | CASSFQRGGQETQYF | NA | TRBJ2-5 | TRBV5-1 | NA
TGTGCCAGCTCACCCCCGCGCAGGGATAGCAATCAGCCCCAGCATTTT | CASSPPRRDSNQPQHF | NA | TRBJ1-5 | TRBV18 | NA
TGTGCCAGCAGTTTCACCCCGGTTACGCAGTATTTT | CASSFTPVTQYF | NA | TRBJ2-3 | TRBV6-2/TRBV6-3 | NA
TGTGCCAGCAGCCAGGAGGGGGTTGGCACTGAAGCTTTCTTT | CASSQEGVGTEAFF | many | TRBJ1-1 | TRBV7-2 | NA
TGCAGTGCTTCTATCAGGGGACAGGGATTTGGTGAACTGTTTTTT | CSASIRGQGFGELFF | NA | TRBJ1-4 | TRBV20-1 | TRBD1
TGCAGCGTTGAAGTTTACTTAGAAGCTTTCTTT | CSVEVYLEAFF | many | TRBJ1-1 | TRBV29-1 | NA
TGTGCCAGCAGTTGGGACAGGCAGTACGAGCAGTACTTC | CASSWDRQYEQYF | few | TRBJ2-7 | TRBV6-1 | TRBD1
TGTGCCAGCAGTCTATACCGGGACAGGGATGGCTACACCTTC | CASSLYRDRDGYTF | many | TRBJ1-2 | TRBV6-5 | TRBD1
TGTGCCAGCAGCTTATCGGTTTCCCGGGGGTTCAATGAGCAGTTCTTC | CASSLSVSRGFNEQFF | NA | TRBJ2-1 | TRBV7-2 | NA
TGTGCCAGCAGCCCGACAGGGGCTCTCATCACAGATACGCAGTATTTT | CASSPTGALITDTQYF | NA | TRBJ2-3 | TRBV11-2 | TRBD1
TGTGCCAGCAGTAGGGGGGTTTCCCCAGATACGCAGTATTTT | CASSRGVSPDTQYF | many | TRBJ2-3 | TRBV11-2 | NA
TGTGCCAGCAGTTACTCTCACCCTAGCGGCGGGGAGCTGTTTTTT | CASSYSHPSGGELFF | NA | TRBJ2-2 | TRBV6-5 | TRBD2
TGCAGTGCTAGGATACTAGCGGGGAGTTACCAAGAGACCCAGTACTTC | CSARILAGSYQETQYF | few | TRBJ2-5 | TRBV20-1 | TRBD2
TGTGCCAGCAGTTTAGGGCTACGATACGAGCAGTACTTC | CASSLGLRYEQYF | many | TRBJ2-7 | TRBV12-3/TRBV12-4 | NA